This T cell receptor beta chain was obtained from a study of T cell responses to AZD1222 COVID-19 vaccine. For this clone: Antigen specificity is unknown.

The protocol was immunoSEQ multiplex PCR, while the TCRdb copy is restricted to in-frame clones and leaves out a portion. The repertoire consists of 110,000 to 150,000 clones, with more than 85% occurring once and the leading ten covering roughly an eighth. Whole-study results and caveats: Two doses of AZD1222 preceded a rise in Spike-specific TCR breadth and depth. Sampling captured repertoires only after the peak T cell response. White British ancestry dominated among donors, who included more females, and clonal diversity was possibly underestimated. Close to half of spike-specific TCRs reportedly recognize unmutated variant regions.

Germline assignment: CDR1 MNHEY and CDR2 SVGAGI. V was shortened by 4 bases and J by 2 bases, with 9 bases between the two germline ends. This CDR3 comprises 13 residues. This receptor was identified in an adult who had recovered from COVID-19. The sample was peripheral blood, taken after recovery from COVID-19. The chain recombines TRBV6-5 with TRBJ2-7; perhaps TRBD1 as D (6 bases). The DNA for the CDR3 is TGTGCCAGCAGTTCGCCAGGGGCCTACGAGCAGTACTTC. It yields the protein CASSSPGAYEQYF.